This TCR beta chain is from a study of cytomegalovirus exposure and HLA in healthy donors. The PCR employed 60 Vbeta primers together with 13 Jbeta primers. The data were produced by immunoSEQ multiplex PCR, yet TCRdb's version contains in-frame clones alone and is incomplete. The table has about 190,000 clones, 75% to 90% seen once; the top ten hold approximately 1.1%. In this sample, this clone turned up a few times. No antigen is known for it. V dropped 5 bases and J dropped 1; count of bases not matched to a gene: 22. The CDR3 totals 21 residues. Germline V CDR1 and CDR2: SNHLY, FYNNEI. Study findings and constraints: It was reported that the classifier diagnosed cytomegalovirus status with high specificity and sensitivity in both the original and validation cohorts. In a later analysis, at a false discovery rate of 0.05, fewer than 20,000 TCR beta sequences matched HLA alleles. Cytomegalovirus association was listed for around 170 TCR beta chains.

Material for sequencing was PBMCs. The chain carries TRBV2 and TRBJ2-3, with 9 nucleotides matching TRBD2. The TCR sequence derives from a boy aged 2-9 years in good health and CMV-seronegative. For the CDR3, the DNA is TGTGCCAGCAGTACGATGGACCATGATACAAGCGGGAGGATCCGCACAGATACGCAGTATTTT. Its protein product is CASSTMDHDTSGRIRTDTQYF.